Listed below are T cell receptor beta chains from one sample, sequenced in a study of CD8+ T cells in alopecia areata. Profiled with immunoSEQ multiplex PCR; TCRdb holds only in-frame clones, not every one. The sample includes some 170,000 clones, approximately 59% of them seen just once. The sample in question was CD4+ T cells sorted from blood, obtained at roughly week 58, from a patient treated with tofacitinib. The origin of the receptors is a human donor with alopecia areata. CDR3s include the opening cysteine and the closing phenylalanine or tryptophan. The order of the fields is V gene, clone size, J gene, D gene, CDR3 DNA, CDR3 protein. D genes are given only for firm matches. The size entry is marked missing in some rows and otherwise reads once, few, many or a size class.

v_gene: TRBV10-3; abundance: -; j_gene: TRBJ1-1; d_gene: -; CDR3nt: TGTGCCATCAGGAAACAGGGAGGGACTGAAGCTTTCTTT; CDR3aa: CAIRKQGGTEAFF
v_gene: TRBV15; abundance: few; j_gene: TRBJ2-5; d_gene: -; CDR3nt: TGTGCCACCAGCAGACGGACGGGACGTCCAGAAGAGACCCAGTACTTC; CDR3aa: CATSRRTGRPEETQYF
v_gene: TRBV15; abundance: -; j_gene: TRBJ2-5; d_gene: -; CDR3nt: TGTGCCACCAGCAGAATGGGGGGACAAGAGACCCAGTACTTC; CDR3aa: CATSRMGGQETQYF
v_gene: TRBV25-1; abundance: few; j_gene: TRBJ1-6; d_gene: -; CDR3nt: TGTGCCAGCAGTGACATCAATTCACCCCTCCACTTT; CDR3aa: CASSDINSPLHF
v_gene: TRBV23-1; abundance: -; j_gene: TRBJ2-5; d_gene: TRBD2; CDR3nt: TGCGCCAGCAGTCAACTTCCTAGCGGGGGCCCTACCCAAGAGACCCAGTACTTC; CDR3aa: CASSQLPSGGPTQETQYF
v_gene: TRBV30; abundance: -; j_gene: TRBJ1-1; d_gene: TRBD1; CDR3nt: TGTGCCTGGACTACCCTAGGACAGGGAATCACTGAAGCTTTCTTT; CDR3aa: CAWTTLGQGITEAFF
v_gene: TRBV18; abundance: -; j_gene: TRBJ2-1; d_gene: -; CDR3nt: TGTGCCAGCTCCCCTGAGTCCTACAATGAGCAGTTCTTC; CDR3aa: CASSPESYNEQFF
v_gene: TRBV18; abundance: -; j_gene: TRBJ1-4; d_gene: TRBD1; CDR3nt: TGTGCCAGCTCACCATCCCGGGACAGAAATGAAAAACTGTTTTTT; CDR3aa: CASSPSRDRNEKLFF
v_gene: TRBV18; abundance: few; j_gene: TRBJ2-1; d_gene: -; CDR3nt: TGTGCCAGCTCACGAGGGGATTACAATGAGCAGTTCTTC; CDR3aa: CASSRGDYNEQFF
v_gene: TRBV6-6; abundance: few; j_gene: TRBJ2-7; d_gene: TRBD1; CDR3nt: TGTGCCAGCATACGACAGGGGGGCGAGCAGTACTTC; CDR3aa: CASIRQGGEQYF
v_gene: TRBV18; abundance: -; j_gene: TRBJ2-7; d_gene: TRBD1; CDR3nt: TGTGCCAGCTCACCCCTCGACAGGGCCTACGAGCAGTACTTC; CDR3aa: CASSPLDRAYEQYF
v_gene: TRBV29-1; abundance: -; j_gene: TRBJ1-5; d_gene: -; CDR3nt: TGCAGCGTACGGGACACGGGTCAGCCCCAGCATTTT; CDR3aa: CSVRDTGQPQHF